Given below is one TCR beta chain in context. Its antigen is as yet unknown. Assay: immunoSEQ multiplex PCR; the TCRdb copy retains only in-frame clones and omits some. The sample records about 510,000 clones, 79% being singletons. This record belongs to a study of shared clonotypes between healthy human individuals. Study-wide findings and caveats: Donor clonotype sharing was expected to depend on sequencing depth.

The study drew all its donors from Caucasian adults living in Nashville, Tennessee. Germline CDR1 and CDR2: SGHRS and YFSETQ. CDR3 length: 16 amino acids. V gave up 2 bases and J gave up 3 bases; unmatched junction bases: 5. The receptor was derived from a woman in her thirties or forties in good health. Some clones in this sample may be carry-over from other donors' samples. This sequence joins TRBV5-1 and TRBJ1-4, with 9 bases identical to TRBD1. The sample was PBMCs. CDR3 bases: TGCGCCAGCAGCTTAAGCGGACAGGGGTCTAATGAAAAACTGTTTTTT. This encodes CASSLSGQGSNEKLFF.